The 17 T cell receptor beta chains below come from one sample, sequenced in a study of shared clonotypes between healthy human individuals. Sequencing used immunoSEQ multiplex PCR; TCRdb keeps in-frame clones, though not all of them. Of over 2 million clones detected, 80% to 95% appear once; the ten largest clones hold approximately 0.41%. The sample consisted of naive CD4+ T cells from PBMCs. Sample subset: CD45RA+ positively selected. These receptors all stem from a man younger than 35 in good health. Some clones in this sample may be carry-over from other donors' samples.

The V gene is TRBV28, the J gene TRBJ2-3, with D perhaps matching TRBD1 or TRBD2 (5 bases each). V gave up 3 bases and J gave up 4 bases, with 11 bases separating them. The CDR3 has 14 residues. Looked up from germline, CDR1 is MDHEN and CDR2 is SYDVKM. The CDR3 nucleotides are TGTGCCAGCAGTTTTGGGGCACTAGCAGATACGCAGTATTTT. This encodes CASSFGALADTQYF.

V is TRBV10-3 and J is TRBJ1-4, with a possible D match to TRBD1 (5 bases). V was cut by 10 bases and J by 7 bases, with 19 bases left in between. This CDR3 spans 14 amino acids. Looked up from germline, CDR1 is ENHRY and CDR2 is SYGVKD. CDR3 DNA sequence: TGTGCCACCTCCGGGGCCGCCGGGAGTGAAAAACTGTTTTTT. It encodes CATSGAAGSEKLFF.

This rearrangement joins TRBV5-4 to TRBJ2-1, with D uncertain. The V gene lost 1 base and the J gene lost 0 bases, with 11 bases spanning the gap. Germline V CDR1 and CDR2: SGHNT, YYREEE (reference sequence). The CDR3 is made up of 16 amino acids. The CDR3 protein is CASSLIAGYSYNEQFF. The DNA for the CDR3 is TGTGCCAGCAGCTTGATTGCCGGATACTCCTACAATGAGCAGTTCTTC.

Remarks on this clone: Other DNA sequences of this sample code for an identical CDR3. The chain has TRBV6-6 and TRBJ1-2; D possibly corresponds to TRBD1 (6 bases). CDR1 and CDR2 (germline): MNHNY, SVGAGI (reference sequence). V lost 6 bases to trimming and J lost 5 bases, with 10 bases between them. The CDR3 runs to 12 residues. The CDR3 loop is CASSFGQYGYTF. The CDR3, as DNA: TGTGCCAGCAGCTTCGGACAGTATGGCTACACCTTC.

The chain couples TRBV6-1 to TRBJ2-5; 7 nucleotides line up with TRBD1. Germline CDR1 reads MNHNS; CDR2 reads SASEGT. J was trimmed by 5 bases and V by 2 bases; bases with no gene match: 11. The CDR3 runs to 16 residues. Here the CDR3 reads CASSERPRPQGETQYF. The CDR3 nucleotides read TGTGCCAGCAGTGAAAGGCCCCGGCCACAGGGGGAGACCCAGTACTTC.

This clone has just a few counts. In nucleotides, the CDR3 is TGTGCCAGCAGTGTGGTGGGGGCGCATCAGCCCCAGCATTTT. Protein: CASSVVGAHQPQHF. The chain combines TRBV25-1 with TRBJ1-5; possible D gene TRBD1, 6 bases. V was cut by 4 bases and J by 5 bases, with 12 bases left in between. The CDR3 has 14 residues. Per the germline V gene, CDR1 is MGHDK and CDR2 is SYGVNS.

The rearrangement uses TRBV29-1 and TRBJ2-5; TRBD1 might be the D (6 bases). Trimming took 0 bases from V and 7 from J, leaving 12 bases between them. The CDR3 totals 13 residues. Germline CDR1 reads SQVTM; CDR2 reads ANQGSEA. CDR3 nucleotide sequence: TGCAGCGTTGAAGATGGGGGCAGCGCGACCCAGTACTTC. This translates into CSVEDGGSATQYF.

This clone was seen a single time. The CDR3 DNA reads TGTGCCAGCAGTTTGAAGTCAGGGTGGGTAGCCAAAAACATTCAGTACTTC. Protein: CASSLKSGWVAKNIQYF. The chain has TRBV27 and TRBJ2-4, with D perhaps TRBD1 (5 bases). Germline-derived CDR1 and CDR2 are MNHEY and SMNVEV (reference sequence). V lost 3 bases and J lost 0, with 15 bases in between. The CDR3 runs to 17 residues.

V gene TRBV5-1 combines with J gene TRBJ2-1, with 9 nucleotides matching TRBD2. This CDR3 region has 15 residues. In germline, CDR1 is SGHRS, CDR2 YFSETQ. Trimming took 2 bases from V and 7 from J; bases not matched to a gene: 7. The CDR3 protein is CASSFRIAGENEQFF. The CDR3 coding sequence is TGCGCCAGCAGCTTTCGGATAGCGGGAGAGAATGAGCAGTTCTTC. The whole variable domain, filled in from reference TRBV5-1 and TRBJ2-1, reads KAGVTQTPRYLIKTRGQQVTLSCSPISGHRSVSWYQQTPGQGLQFLFEYFSETQRNKGNFPGRFSGRQFSNSRSEMNVSTLELGDSALYLCASSFRIAGENEQFFGPGTRLTVL.

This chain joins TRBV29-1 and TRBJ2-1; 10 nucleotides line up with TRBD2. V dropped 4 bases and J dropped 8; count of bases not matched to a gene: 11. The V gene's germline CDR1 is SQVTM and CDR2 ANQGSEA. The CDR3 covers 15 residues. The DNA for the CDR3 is TGCAGCGTTGCCAGCGGGAGGGCCTCGGCCCATGAGCAGTTCTTC. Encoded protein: CSVASGRASAHEQFF.

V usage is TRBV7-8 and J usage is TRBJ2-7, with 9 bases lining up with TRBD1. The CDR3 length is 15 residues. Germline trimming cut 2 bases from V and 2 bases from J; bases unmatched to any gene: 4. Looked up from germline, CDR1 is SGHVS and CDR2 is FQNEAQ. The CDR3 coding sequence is TGTGCCAGCAGCTTAAGACAGGGGGGGGCCTACGAGCAGTACTTC. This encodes CASSLRQGGAYEQYF.

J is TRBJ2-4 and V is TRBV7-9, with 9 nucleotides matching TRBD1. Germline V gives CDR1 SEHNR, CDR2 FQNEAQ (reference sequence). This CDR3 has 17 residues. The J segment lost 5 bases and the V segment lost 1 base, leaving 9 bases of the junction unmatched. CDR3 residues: CASSLGVGRTGENIQYF. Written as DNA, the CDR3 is TGTGCCAGCAGCTTAGGGGTTGGGCGGACAGGGGAAAACATTCAGTACTTC.

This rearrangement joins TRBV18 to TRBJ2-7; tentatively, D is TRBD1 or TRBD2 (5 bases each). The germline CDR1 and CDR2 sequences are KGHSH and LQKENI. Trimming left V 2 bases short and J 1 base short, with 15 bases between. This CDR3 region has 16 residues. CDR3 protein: CASSPIGGVRSYEQYF. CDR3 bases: TGTGCCAGCTCACCAATTGGGGGAGTCCGGTCCTACGAGCAGTACTTC.

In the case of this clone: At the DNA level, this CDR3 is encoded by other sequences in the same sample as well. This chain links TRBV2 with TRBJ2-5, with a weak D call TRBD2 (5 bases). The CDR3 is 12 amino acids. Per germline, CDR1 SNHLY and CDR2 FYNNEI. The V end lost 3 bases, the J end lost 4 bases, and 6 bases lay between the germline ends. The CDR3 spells CASSEGRETQYF. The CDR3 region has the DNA TGTGCCAGCAGTGAGGGGAGAGAGACCCAGTACTTC.

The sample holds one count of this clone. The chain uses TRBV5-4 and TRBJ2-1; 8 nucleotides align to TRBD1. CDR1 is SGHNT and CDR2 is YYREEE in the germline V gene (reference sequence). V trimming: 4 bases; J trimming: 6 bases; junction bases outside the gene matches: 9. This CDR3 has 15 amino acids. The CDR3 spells CASSRTDRESNEQFF. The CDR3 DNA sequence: TGTGCCAGCAGCAGGACGGACAGGGAGTCCAATGAGCAGTTCTTC.

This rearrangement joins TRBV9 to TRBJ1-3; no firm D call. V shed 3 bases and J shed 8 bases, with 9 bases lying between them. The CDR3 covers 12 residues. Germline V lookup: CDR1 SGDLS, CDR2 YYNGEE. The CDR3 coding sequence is TGTGCCAGCAGCGGTGGTGCAGACACCATATATTTT. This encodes CASSGGADTIYF.

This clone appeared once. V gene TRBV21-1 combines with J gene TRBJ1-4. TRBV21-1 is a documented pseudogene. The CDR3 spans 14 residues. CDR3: CASSKGTTNEKLFF. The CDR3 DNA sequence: TGTGCCAGCAGCAAAGGGACAACTAATGAAAAACTGTTTTTT.